These 16 T cell receptor beta chains were sequenced from one sample in a study of blood T cell repertoires in COVID-19. The method was immunoSEQ multiplex PCR; TCRdb's version includes in-frame clones alone and lacks a portion of them. This repertoire shows under 300,000 clones, about 80% found once; its top ten account for about 15%. Sequenced sample: PBMCs or T cells enriched from blood (not recorded which). These receptors were collected from a middle-aged man who had recovered from COVID-19.

This chain joins TRBV10-3 and TRBJ1-2; 7 bases map to TRBD1. The germline CDR1 and CDR2 sequences are ENHRY and SYGVKD. Trimming at V came to 6 bases and at J to 1 base, leaving 8 bases not matched to a gene. The CDR3 consists of 15 residues. The CDR3 DNA reads TGTGCCATCAGGCCGGGACAGATTCATAACTATGGCTACACCTTC. This translates into CAIRPGQIHNYGYTF.

The CDR3 coding sequence is TGCGCCAGCAGCCTGGGACAGGTGTACCACGAGCAGTACTTC. Amino acids: CASSLGQVYHEQYF. The chain has TRBV5-1 and TRBJ2-7, with 8 bases matching TRBD1. The CDR3 is 14 residues long. The germline gives CDR1 SGHRS, CDR2 YFSETQ. The V segment lost 4 bases and the J segment 5 bases; nucleotides outside the gene matches: 8.

The chain is built from TRBV7-2 and TRBJ2-5, with 12 bases aligning to TRBD2. CDR1 is SGHTA and CDR2 is FQGNSA in the germline V gene. Trimming cost V 8 bases and J 4 bases; bases outside gene matches: 8. This CDR3 contains 15 residues. CDR3 in amino acids: CASGRTSGAGETQYF. CDR3 coding DNA: TGTGCCAGCGGGAGGACTAGCGGGGCGGGAGAGACCCAGTACTTC.

The rearrangement joins TRBV6-5 to TRBJ1-2, with TRBD1 matching over 7 bases. CDR1 is MNHEY and CDR2 is SVGAGI in the germline V gene. V lost 9 bases and J lost 5; bases outside the gene matches: 9. CDR3 length: 13 amino acids. The CDR3 protein is CASGTASGYGYTF. DNA of the CDR3: TGTGCCAGTGGGACAGCCTCGGGTTATGGCTACACCTTC.

This rearrangement joins TRBV7-8 to TRBJ1-5, with D possibly TRBD1 on 5 matching bases. CDR3 length: 16 amino acids. Trimming stripped 1 base from V and 3 bases from J, with 13 bases between. Per the germline V gene, CDR1 is SGHVS and CDR2 is FQNEAQ. In DNA form, the CDR3 reads TGTGCCAGCAGCTTAGAGGGCCAGGGTCTCAATCAGCCCCAGCATTTT. This gives the protein CASSLEGQGLNQPQHF.

The genes are TRBV20-1 and TRBJ1-2, with TRBD1 identical over 7 bases. V gave up 6 bases and J gave up 7 bases; unmatched junction bases: 5. This CDR3 region has 11 residues. Germline CDR1 and CDR2: DFQATT and SNEGSKA (reference sequence). CDR3 protein: CSAGRGPGYTF. CDR3 sequence (DNA): TGCAGTGCCGGGAGGGGGCCTGGCTACACCTTC.

The chain is built from TRBV7-9 and TRBJ1-1, with 11 positions matching TRBD1. CDR1 and CDR2 (germline): SEHNR, FQNEAQ (reference sequence). This CDR3 is built from 15 residues. With 5 bases clipped from V and 5 bases from J, the junction kept 7 bases outside the gene matches. CDR3 nucleotides: TGTGCCAGCAGCCACTCGGACAGGGGGCTGACTGAAGCTTTCTTT. It translates to CASSHSDRGLTEAFF. Drawing the rest from reference TRBV7-9 and TRBJ1-1, the complete variable domain is DTGVSQNPRHKITKRGQNVTFRCDPISEHNRLYWYRQTLGQGPEFLTYFQNEAQLEKSRLLSDRFSAERPKGSFSTLEIQRTEQGDSAMYLCASSHSDRGLTEAFFGQGTRLTVV.

The chain combines TRBV13 with TRBJ1-1; maybe TRBD1 (6 bases). CDR1 is PRHDT, CDR2 FYEKMQ, per germline (reference sequence). The CDR3 runs 17 residues. Deletions cut 2 bases from V and 0 bases from J, with 16 bases between. This chain's CDR3 is CASSLRASGGMNTEAFF. CDR3 DNA sequence: TGTGCCAGCAGCTTACGGGCCTCGGGGGGCATGAACACTGAAGCTTTCTTT.

V and J are TRBV11-2 and TRBJ1-6; 8 nucleotides align to TRBD1. CDR1 SGHAT and CDR2 FQNNGV come from the germline V gene. The V segment lost 7 bases and the J segment 9 bases; nucleotides outside the gene matches: 8. CDR3 length equals 14 residues. The DNA of the CDR3 is TGTGCCAGCACCTCATACAGGGGGGTTTCACCCCTCCACTTT. This sequence encodes CASTSYRGVSPLHF.

This chain links TRBV18 with TRBJ1-5; 7 nucleotides agree with TRBD1. After removal of 6 bases from V and 2 bases from J, the junction contained 10 bases not matched to a gene. The germline gives CDR1 KGHSH, CDR2 LQKENI. This CDR3 region has 16 residues. For the CDR3, the DNA is TGTGCCAGCTCGTTGGGACAGTACCCTGGCAATCAGCCCCAGCATTTT. It is translated as CASSLGQYPGNQPQHF.

This sequence joins TRBV5-6 and TRBJ2-4, with D tentatively TRBD1 (5 bases). Germline assignment: CDR1 SGHDT and CDR2 YYEEEE. The V gene lost 0 bases and the J gene lost 7 bases, with 17 bases spanning the gap. The CDR3 loop spans 16 amino acids. CDR3 residues: CASSLDLQGNVNIQYF. The CDR3 nucleotides are TGTGCCAGCAGCTTGGACCTGCAGGGAAACGTGAACATTCAGTACTTC.

V gene TRBV7-7 combines with J gene TRBJ1-1, with D unresolved. Germline CDR1 reads SSHAT; CDR2 reads FNYEAQ (reference sequence). The V and J ends lost 8 bases and 3 bases respectively, with 19 bases between them. This CDR3 has 15 amino acids. In DNA, the CDR3 is TGTGCCAGCCGAAATGCGGGGTACAAGGACACTGAAGCTTTCTTT. This gives the protein CASRNAGYKDTEAFF. Full variable domain (missing parts from reference TRBV7-7 and TRBJ1-1): GAGVSQSPRYKVTKRGQDVTLRCDPISSHATLYWYQQALGQGPEFLTYFNYEAQPDKSGLPSDRFSAERPEGSISTLTIQRTEQRDSAMYRCASRNAGYKDTEAFFGQGTRLTVV.

The chain joins TRBV4-2 to TRBJ1-2, with D possibly TRBD1 on 5 matching bases. V shed 1 base and J shed 8 bases, with 17 bases lying between them. CDR3 length equals 15 residues. Germline CDR1 reads LGHNA; CDR2 reads YNFKEQ. The CDR3 is CASSQGSATEEGYTF. The DNA for the CDR3 is TGTGCCAGCAGCCAAGGCTCGGCGACAGAGGAAGGCTACACCTTC.

The chain recombines TRBV6-5 with TRBJ2-1; D uncertain. V was cut by 5 bases and J by 10 bases, with 15 bases left in between. The CDR3 has 13 amino acids. Germline V CDR1 and CDR2: MNHEY, SVGAGI. The DNA of the CDR3 is TGTGCCAGCAGTCCTACGCCGGGTCTAGAGCAGTTCTTC. Protein product: CASSPTPGLEQFF.

The rearrangement links TRBV24-1 to TRBJ1-2; no clear D gene. The CDR3 loop spans 13 amino acids. V lost 5 bases and J 7 bases, leaving 13 bases between the germline ends. CDR1 and CDR2 from the germline V gene are KGHDR and SFDVKD. CDR3 sequence: CATSGTSAGGYTF. In DNA, the CDR3 is TGTGCCACCAGTGGCACCAGCGCCGGTGGCTACACCTTC.

The rearrangement uses TRBV3-1 (or the pseudogene TRBV3-2) and TRBJ2-5; D gene uncertain. Between the trimmed V and J ends, which lost 0 bases and 8 bases, there was a span of 13 bases. CDR1 is LGHDT, CDR2 YNNKEL, per germline (reference sequence). This CDR3 contains 14 residues. The CDR3 DNA follows: TGTGCCAGCAGCCAAGAGGCTGCCGCCCGAACCCAGTACTTC. Protein: CASSQEAAARTQYF.